This entry describes one TCR beta chain. The target antigen is unknown. This sample also contains other DNA sequences that code for the same CDR3. The data were obtained in a study of shared clonotypes between healthy human individuals. Overall study: CD4 naive and CD4 memory each took three plates per donor, while CD8 naive took two and CD8 memory one.

Only CD45RO-negative cells positively selected for CCR7 counted as naive CD8 cells, so terminally differentiated effector memory CD45RA+ cells were excluded. Each sample came from a Caucasian adult donor living in Nashville, Tennessee. Study-level results: How much donors shared clonotypes was expected to be affected by sequencing depth. A handful of donors showed sharing of approximately 5% of naive CD4 clonotypes.

Trimming took 0 bases from V and 5 from J, leaving 7 bases between them. Germline V lookup: CDR1 SNHLY, CDR2 FYNNEI. CDR3 length equals 13 residues. This table comes from immunoSEQ multiplex PCR, and its TCRdb copy is limited to in-frame clones, with some not included. Found here are about 1,800,000 clones, 85% to 95% of them singletons; the top ten hold 1.2%. V gene TRBV2 combines with J gene TRBJ2-5; D uncertain. The source of this sequence is a man younger than 35 in good health. Sequencing used naive CD8+ T cells sorted from blood. The CDR3 nucleotides read TGTGCCAGCAGTGAAGCCTTAGAGGAGACCCAGTACTTC. Translated: CASSEALEETQYF. Complete variable domain (other parts from reference TRBV2 and TRBJ2-5): EPEVTQTPSHQVTQMGQEVILRCVPISNHLYFYWYRQILGQKVEFLVSFYNNEISEKSEIFDDQFSVERPDGSNFTLKIRSTKLEDSAMYFCASSEALEETQYFGPGTRLLVL.